The 22 T cell receptor beta chains presented below share a single source sample, sequenced in a study of CD8 T cells in Susac syndrome. Reverse transcription of roughly 0.5 to 1 ug RNA was carried out with random hexamers. One entry per CDR3 protein, called by TCRdb with MiXCR from the immunoSEQ multiplex PCR reads. The sample comprises about 180,000 distinct CDR3 sequences, about 93% of which are singletons, and approximately 0.099% rests with the top ten. The material sequenced was CD4+ T cells from PBMCs. Receptors originate from a human donor with Susac syndrome.

The rearrangement links TRBV28 to TRBJ2-1, with D unclear. Deletions cut 2 bases from V and 4 bases from J, with 3 bases between. This CDR3 has 12 amino acids. Per the germline V gene, CDR1 is MDHEN and CDR2 is SYDVKM. The CDR3 is CASSLVYNEQFF. The DNA for the CDR3 is TGTGCCAGCAGTTTAGTGTACAATGAGCAGTTCTTC.

The CDR3, as DNA: TGTGCCAGCAGCCAAGAAGGCGGAGGCTCAGAGACCCAGTACTTC. It is translated as CASSQEGGGSETQYF. The gene calls are TRBV3-1 and TRBJ2-5; D is perhaps TRBD2 (5 bases). The CDR3 length is 15 residues. Per germline, CDR1 LGHDT and CDR2 YNNKEL (reference sequence). Trimming removed 0 bases from V and 4 bases from J, with 12 bases in between.

The chain links TRBV9 to TRBJ2-2; D is undetermined. Germline V CDR1 and CDR2: SGDLS, YYNGEE. The CDR3 consists of 12 residues. V lost 3 bases to trimming and J lost 9 bases, with 9 bases between them. CDR3 sequence reads: CASSDRKWELFF. The CDR3 DNA reads TGTGCCAGCAGCGACCGGAAGTGGGAGCTGTTTTTT.

The CDR3 DNA reads TGTGCCAGCAGTAATCGGGGACTAGCGGGAGTAACCGGGGAGCTGTTTTTT. Its protein product is CASSNRGLAGVTGELFF. J is TRBJ2-2 and V is TRBV2, with 14 nucleotides matching TRBD2. Germline V gene sequence: CDR1 SNHLY, CDR2 FYNNEI. V lost 5 bases, J lost 5 bases, and 7 bases stayed unmatched. This CDR3 region has 17 residues.

The chain couples TRBV29-1 to TRBJ1-5, with D maybe TRBD1 (5 bases). Trimming left V 7 bases short and J 3 bases short, with 13 bases between. CDR1 and CDR2 from the germline V gene are SQVTM and ANQGSEA. CDR3 length: 13 amino acids. For the CDR3, the DNA is TGCAGCGCCGGGGACGGTAACAATCAGCCCCAGCATTTT. Its protein product is CSAGDGNNQPQHF.

The chain uses TRBV19 and TRBJ1-4; tentative D call: TRBD1 (6 bases). This CDR3 has 16 residues. CDR1 is LNHDA and CDR2 is SQIVND in the germline V gene (reference sequence). V lost 6 bases and J lost 0, with 14 bases in between. The CDR3 DNA reads TGTGCCAGTAGAAGGGACATCGGCGCAACTAATGAAAAACTGTTTTTT. Translation gives CASRRDIGATNEKLFF.

In its sample, this clonotype was seen once. The chain joins TRBV7-8 to TRBJ1-5; possibly TRBD1 for D (5 bases). The V and J ends lost 1 base and 7 bases respectively, with 11 bases between them. CDR3 length: 14 amino acids. The germline CDR1 and CDR2 sequences are SGHVS and FQNEAQ. DNA of the CDR3: TGTGCCAGCAGCTTAGAGTGGGGCGGACAGCCCCAGCATTTT. Protein sequence: CASSLEWGGQPQHF.

The genes are TRBV19 and TRBJ2-4, with 10 positions matching TRBD2. V was clipped by 7 bases and J by 8 bases; unmatched bases: 2. The CDR3 is 12 residues long. Germline CDR1 and CDR2: LNHDA and SQIVND (reference sequence). The CDR3 bases are TGTGCCAGTATGGGGACTAGCGACATTCAGTACTTC. Translated: CASMGTSDIQYF.

The rearrangement uses TRBV4-1 and TRBJ2-7; possible D gene TRBD2, 6 bases. V shed 0 bases and J shed 4 bases, with 13 bases lying between them. The CDR3 contains 15 residues. CDR1 and CDR2 from the germline V gene are MGHRA and YSYEKL. CDR3 amino acids: CASSQELAFVYEQYF. In nucleotides, the CDR3 is TGCGCCAGCAGCCAAGAACTAGCTTTTGTTTACGAGCAGTACTTC.

The CDR3 sequence is CASSDRNSPLHF. CDR3 nucleotide sequence: TGTGCCAGCAGTGACAGAAATTCACCCCTCCACTTT. The gene calls are TRBV25-1 and TRBJ1-6; D unresolved. CDR3 length: 12 amino acids. Trimming took 3 bases from V and 7 from J, leaving 4 bases between them. CDR1 is MGHDK, CDR2 SYGVNS, per germline.

The chain is built from TRBV6-5 and TRBJ2-7; 8 bases agree with TRBD2. The ends lost 6 bases at V and 0 bases at J; junction bases unmatched: 7. The CDR3 has 15 amino acids. CDR1 is MNHEY and CDR2 is SVGAGI in the germline V gene. The CDR3 spells CASRHTSGSSYEQYF. CDR3 sequence (DNA): TGTGCCAGCAGACATACTAGCGGCAGCTCCTACGAGCAGTACTTC.

This clonotype appeared a single time. The chain joins TRBV7-2 to TRBJ2-1; the match to TRBD2 covers 15 bases. This CDR3 is 15 amino acids long. Germline CDR1 reads SGHTA; CDR2 reads FQGNSA. The V segment lost 4 bases and the J segment 8 bases; nucleotides outside the gene matches: 3. In DNA, the CDR3 is TGTGCCAGCAGCTCCGGACTAGCGGGGGGGCATGAGCAGTTCTTC. Protein sequence: CASSSGLAGGHEQFF.

The chain has TRBV6-5 and TRBJ1-1; D perhaps matches TRBD1 (5 bases). Germline V gene data show CDR1 as MNHEY and CDR2 as SVGAGI. The CDR3 loop spans 14 amino acids. V lost 6 bases to trimming and J lost 1 base, with 12 bases between them. The CDR3 spells CASRRRQKNTEAFF. The CDR3 DNA is TGTGCCAGCAGGAGAAGACAGAAGAACACTGAAGCTTTCTTT.

The V call is TRBV20-1, the J call TRBJ2-7; 8 bases align to TRBD1. The CDR3 contains 14 residues. The trim removed 6 bases at V and 4 bases at J, leaving 11 bases unmatched. In germline, CDR1 is DFQATT, CDR2 SNEGSKA (reference sequence). This CDR3 reads CSAPPTGGAYEQYF. The DNA of the CDR3 is TGCAGTGCCCCCCCAACAGGGGGAGCTTACGAGCAGTACTTC.

In DNA, the CDR3 is TGTGCCAGCAGCTTAGACAGGGCAGAGACCCAGTACTTC. Translated, it gives CASSLDRAETQYF. This chain joins TRBV7-2 and TRBJ2-5; perhaps TRBD1 as D (6 bases). The CDR3 has 13 amino acids. Germline V gives CDR1 SGHTA, CDR2 FQGNSA. Trimming took off 1 base at V and 4 bases at J, with 7 bases between the two ends.

J is TRBJ2-5 and V is TRBV3-1; 9 bases are shared with TRBD1. The length of the CDR3 is 16 residues. Germline V gives CDR1 LGHDT, CDR2 YNNKEL (reference sequence). The ends lost 1 base at V and 7 bases at J; junction bases unmatched: 10. The CDR3 loop reads CASSQGHRGLLGTQYF. CDR3 nucleotide sequence: TGTGCCAGCAGCCAAGGGCACAGGGGGCTATTAGGGACCCAGTACTTC.

The rearrangement links TRBV12-3 or TRBV12-4 to TRBJ1-1; 11 bases line up with TRBD1. J lost 4 bases, V lost 5 bases, and 12 bases had no gene match. CDR3 length: 17 residues. CDR3 protein: CASSPWTGGVTPTEAFF. CDR3 bases: TGTGCCAGCAGTCCATGGACAGGGGGCGTCACACCCACTGAAGCTTTCTTT.

A single count supports this clonotype. The genes are TRBV20-1 and TRBJ1-1; D unresolved. The CDR3 length is 12 residues. The germline gives CDR1 DFQATT, CDR2 SNEGSKA (reference sequence). Trimming cost V 5 bases and J 0 bases, with 7 bases left between them. CDR3 coding DNA: TGCAGTGCTCTTACCCTGAACACTGAAGCTTTCTTT. This translates into CSALTLNTEAFF.

V is TRBV20-1 and J is TRBJ1-5; no reliable D call. Germline V gene lookup returns CDR1 DFQATT and CDR2 SNEGSKA (reference sequence). V lost 6 bases, J lost 3 bases, and 15 bases lay in between. There are 14 residues in the CDR3. CDR3 DNA: TGCAGTGCCCGTGGCCCCTTGGACAATCAGCCCCAGCATTTT. Its protein product is CSARGPLDNQPQHF.

The rearrangement joins TRBV19 to TRBJ1-2; D uncertain. The CDR3 has 13 amino acids. V was clipped by 5 bases and J by 1 base, with 8 bases between them. CDR1 and CDR2 from the germline V gene are LNHDA and SQIVND (reference sequence). CDR3 DNA sequence: TGTGCCAGTAGTGTCCGGGTTAACTATGGCTACACCTTC. This encodes CASSVRVNYGYTF.

The chain joins TRBV20-1 to TRBJ2-7; the match to TRBD1 covers 9 bases. V shed 4 bases, J shed 6 bases, and the junction held 13 bases outside the gene matches. Germline assignment: CDR1 DFQATT and CDR2 SNEGSKA (reference sequence). This CDR3 has 15 residues. The CDR3 loop is CSATQGGTGRGEQYF. CDR3 sequence (DNA): TGCAGTGCTACCCAGGGAGGGACAGGGCGGGGCGAGCAGTACTTC.

The J gene is TRBJ2-5, the V gene TRBV3-1, with D perhaps TRBD1 or TRBD2 (5 bases each). The CDR3 consists of 14 residues. The V end was cut by 6 bases, the J end by 1 base, with 12 bases between. Germline CDR1 LGHDT, CDR2 YNNKEL (reference sequence). CDR3 bases: TGTGCCAGCAGACCCCCGGGGCTCCAAGAGACCCAGTACTTC. Protein: CASRPPGLQETQYF.